Sequencing of this T cell receptor (beta chain) was carried out in a study of blood T cells in healthy people across ages. Findings and limits, study-wide: Unsorted PBMC material precluded a definitive naive versus antigen-experienced comparison. Expanded clonotype shifts may have been confounded, as the donors had an unknown CMV status. Both naive CD4+ cell counts and diversity were greater in long-lived donors than in aged donors.

A minimum of 6 micrograms of total RNA was extracted per sample. Worth noting for this clonotype: Its antigen is undetermined.

The CDR3 has 15 amino acids. CDR1 is SGHTA, CDR2 FQGNSA, per germline. For the second PCR, which ran for about 7 to 12 cycles, a sample-barcoded 5' primer and a J-beta primer mix were used. MiXCR, applied by TCRdb to the 5' RACE reads, yields one record per CDR3 protein. The sample carries around 620,000 distinct CDR3 sequences, 27% recorded once. The chain uses TRBV7-2 and TRBJ2-7; D unclear. The closer fit of TRBJ2-1 to the DNA end suggests the J call may be wrong. The source material was blood. The TCR was taken from a woman aged 65 to 85 in good health. The CDR3: CASSLAGMTYNEQFF. The CDR3 coding sequence is TGTGCCAGCAGCTTAGCAGGGATGACCTACAATGAGCAGTTCTTC.